Below are 10 T cell receptor beta chains sequenced from a single sample in a study of blood T cell repertoires in COVID-19 (dated by TCRdb to 2018 to 2021). Libraries came from the immunoSEQ multiplex PCR assay. Held by TCRdb, this immuneACCESS table contains in-frame sequences only and omits some clones. Under half of the omission traces to an unresolved V gene where checked; the cause of the rest is unknown. A total of under 200,000 clones appear in this sample, 70% to 90% of them only once. The ten largest make up about 5% of the sample. The specimen sequenced was peripheral blood. The receptor source for this set is a woman aged 80 or older with acute or convalescent COVID-19.

The rearrangement uses TRBV3-1 (or the pseudogene TRBV3-2) and TRBJ1-6, with 8 bases lining up with TRBD1. This CDR3 is built from 15 residues. Trimming cost V 1 base and J 10 bases; bases outside gene matches: 6. Germline loops: CDR1 LGHDT, CDR2 YNNKEL (reference sequence). CDR3 DNA sequence: TGTGCCAGCAGCCAAGGGGACAGGTTGGGGTCACCCCTCCACTTT. Amino acid sequence: CASSQGDRLGSPLHF.

The chain joins TRBV5-4 to TRBJ2-1; 13 bases map to TRBD2. Unmatched junction bases numbered 12, after V lost 2 bases and J lost 7 bases. CDR3 size: 18 residues. Germline CDR1 is SGHNT and CDR2 is YYREEE (reference sequence). CDR3 nucleotide sequence: TGTGCCAGCAGCTTTAGACTAGCGGGAGGTAGTGGGGTAAATGAGCAGTTCTTC. Its protein product is CASSFRLAGGSGVNEQFF.

This clone was observed a single time. This CDR3 reads CASSPPSGSGNTIYF. The CDR3 DNA sequence: TGTGCCAGCTCACCACCGTCAGGCAGTGGAAACACCATATATTTT. V and J are TRBV18 and TRBJ1-3, with no clear D. Trimming took 0 bases from V and 3 from J, leaving 9 bases between them. The CDR3 runs to 15 residues. CDR1 is KGHSH and CDR2 is LQKENI in the germline V gene.

J is TRBJ2-5 and V is TRBV7-2; 7 positions match TRBD2. After removal of 2 bases from V and 7 bases from J, the junction contained 4 bases not matched to a gene. Germline V gives CDR1 SGHTA, CDR2 FQGNSA. This CDR3 comprises 13 residues. CDR3 in amino acids: CASSLKGTMTQYF. The CDR3 bases are TGTGCCAGCAGCTTAAAGGGGACTATGACCCAGTACTTC. Based on the CDR3 plus reference TRBV7-2 and TRBJ2-5, the full variable domain is GAGVSQSPSNKVTEKGKDVELRCDPISGHTALYWYRQSLGQGLEFLIYFQGNSAPDKSGLPSDRFSAERTGGSVSTLTIQRTQQEDSAVYLCASSLKGTMTQYFGPGTRLLVL.

This rearrangement joins TRBV9 to TRBJ2-1, with 13 bases fitting TRBD2. The trim removed 3 bases at V and 3 bases at J, leaving 15 bases unmatched. The CDR3 has 20 residues. Germline V CDR1 and CDR2: SGDLS, YYNGEE. The CDR3 DNA reads as TGTGCCAGCAGCGGAGACCCCGGACTAGCGGGAGAAGCGGTCTACAATGAGCAGTTCTTC. Protein sequence: CASSGDPGLAGEAVYNEQFF.

This clone was observed a handful of times. The chain is built from TRBV2 and TRBJ2-4; 9 bases map to TRBD2. The germline V gene encodes CDR1 SNHLY and CDR2 FYNNEI. CDR3 length: 19 residues. After removal of 0 bases from V and 0 bases from J, the junction contained 9 bases not matched to a gene. The CDR3: CASSEAHPLAGLAKNIQYF. The CDR3 coding sequence is TGTGCCAGCAGTGAAGCGCACCCCCTAGCGGGATTAGCCAAAAACATTCAGTACTTC.

The chain uses TRBV12-5 and TRBJ2-5; 9 bases agree with TRBD1. The CDR3 is 16 residues long. With 1 base clipped from V and 13 bases from J, the junction kept 16 bases outside the gene matches. Germline loops: CDR1 LGHNT, CDR2 FRNRAP. The DNA for the CDR3 is TGTGCTAGTGGTTTGGCCCTGGGACAGGGTCACGTCCTTTGGTACTTC. Its protein is CASGLALGQGHVLWYF.

The chain is built from TRBV5-1 and TRBJ2-5, with D tentatively TRBD2 (6 bases). V was trimmed by 4 bases and J by 4 bases, leaving 14 bases between them. In germline, CDR1 is SGHRS, CDR2 YFSETQ. This CDR3 has 14 residues. CDR3 protein: CASSPSGGGETQYF. The CDR3 coding sequence is TGCGCCAGCAGCCCCTCCGGGGGAGGAGAGACCCAGTACTTC.

The genes are TRBV7-2 and TRBJ1-3; D remains ambiguous. Per the germline V gene, CDR1 is SGHTA and CDR2 is FQGNSA. V lost 1 base and J 4 bases, leaving 5 bases between the germline ends. The CDR3 has 13 residues. CDR3 amino acids: CASSLVSGNTIYF. The CDR3 nucleotides read TGTGCCAGCAGCTTAGTTTCGGGAAACACCATATATTTT.

The rearrangement uses TRBV15 and TRBJ2-2, with 11 bases that match TRBD2. V shed 0 bases, J shed 6 bases, and the junction held 6 bases outside the gene matches. The germline gives CDR1 LNHNV, CDR2 YYDKDF (reference sequence). The CDR3 is 17 amino acids. Here the CDR3 reads CATSRDLLAGEAGELFF. The CDR3 coding sequence is TGTGCCACCAGCAGAGACCTACTAGCGGGAGAGGCCGGGGAGCTGTTTTTT.